The 18 T cell receptor beta chains given below trace back to one sample, sequenced in a study of blood T cell repertoires in COVID-19. Profiling relied on immunoSEQ multiplex PCR, and the TCRdb table lists in-frame clones only, not all of them. The repertoire holds about 69,000 clones, with about 86% as singletons. Material for sequencing was peripheral blood. These receptors all come from a man between 40 and 49 years old with COVID-19, enrolled during active disease.

This chain's CDR3 is CASSLAGLPRADTQYF. CDR3 coding DNA: TGCGCCAGCAGCTTAGCGGGACTTCCTAGGGCAGATACGCAGTATTTT. This chain joins TRBV5-1 and TRBJ2-3, with 7 bases matching TRBD2. Germline values: CDR1 SGHRS, CDR2 YFSETQ. With 2 bases clipped from V and 4 bases from J, the junction kept 10 bases outside the gene matches. This CDR3 is 16 amino acids long.

V gene TRBV27 combines with J gene TRBJ2-7; 8 nucleotides align to TRBD2. V lost 5 bases to trimming and J lost 7 bases; unmatched junction nucleotides: 7. Germline CDR1 is MNHEY and CDR2 is SMNVEV (reference sequence). The CDR3 consists of 13 residues. CDR3 amino acids: CASSVGTSGEQYF. CDR3 DNA: TGTGCCAGCAGTGTTGGGACTAGTGGAGAGCAGTACTTC.

In DNA, the CDR3 is TGCAGCGCCAACAGGGAAGGCACTGAAGCTTTCTTT. Its translation: CSANREGTEAFF. The rearrangement joins TRBV29-1 to TRBJ1-1; D might be TRBD1 (6 bases). Germline V gene lookup returns CDR1 SQVTM and CDR2 ANQGSEA. CDR3 length equals 12 residues. Trimming left V 7 bases short and J 4 bases short, with 13 bases between.

The chain employs TRBV30 and TRBJ2-7, with 8 bases fitting TRBD2. CDR3 length equals 14 residues. Germline CDR1 reads GTSNPN; CDR2 reads SVGIG (reference sequence). The trim removed 2 bases at V and 0 bases at J, leaving 3 bases unmatched. The CDR3 DNA sequence: TGTGCCTGGAGTAGCGGGGGTAGCTCCTACGAGCAGTACTTC. This translates into CAWSSGGSSYEQYF.

V is TRBV10-1 and J is TRBJ1-4; D remains unclear. Germline-derived CDR1 and CDR2 are WNHNN and SYGVQD (reference sequence). Trimming stripped 3 bases from V and 2 bases from J, with 4 bases between. The CDR3 totals 13 residues. The CDR3 reads CASSEATNEKLFF. CDR3 coding DNA: TGCGCCAGCAGTGAAGCGACTAATGAAAAACTGTTTTTT.

This chain joins TRBV29-1 and TRBJ1-1; perhaps TRBD1 as D (6 bases). Germline V gene lookup returns CDR1 SQVTM and CDR2 ANQGSEA. V shed 8 bases and J shed 3 bases, with 16 bases lying between them. The CDR3 loop spans 13 amino acids. CDR3: CSSRGPGHTEAFF. The CDR3 bases are TGCAGCTCCAGGGGTCCTGGGCACACTGAAGCTTTCTTT. Using reference TRBV29-1 and TRBJ1-1 for the parts outside the CDR3, the full variable domain is SAVISQKPSRDICQRGTSLTIQCQVDSQVTMMFWYRQQPGQSLTLIATANQGSEATYESGFVIDKFPISRPNLTFSTLTVSNMSPEDSSIYLCSSRGPGHTEAFFGQGTRLTVV.

The chain joins TRBV18 to TRBJ1-1; the D is unclear. The V end lost 0 bases, the J end lost 4 bases, and 6 bases lay between the germline ends. This CDR3 comprises 13 residues. Per the germline V gene, CDR1 is KGHSH and CDR2 is LQKENI. The CDR3 coding sequence is TGTGCCAGCTCACCACCTACGCGCACTGAAGCTTTCTTT. It translates to CASSPPTRTEAFF.

A few counts support this clone. J is TRBJ1-5 and V is TRBV6-2 or TRBV6-3; TRBD1 might be the D (5 bases). From germline, CDR1 is MNHEY and CDR2 SVGEGT. V was pared by 6 bases and J by 5 bases, with 17 bases between. The CDR3 is 15 residues long. The CDR3 DNA reads TGTGCCAGCAGCCCCGGGGGGTGGGGGGATCAGCCCCAGCATTTT. Its translation is CASSPGGWGDQPQHF.

The J gene is TRBJ1-1, the V gene TRBV6-4; the D gene is possibly TRBD1 (5 bases). This CDR3 has 14 residues. The V gene's germline CDR1 is MRHNA and CDR2 SNTAGT. Trimming shortened V by 1 base and J by 1 base, and 7 bases separated the two germline ends. DNA of the CDR3: TGTGCCAGCAGTGACTGGACAAGGAACACTGAAGCTTTCTTT. Protein: CASSDWTRNTEAFF.

The V call is TRBV3-1 (or the pseudogene TRBV3-2), the J call TRBJ2-7; no reliable D call. With 1 base removed from V and 0 bases from J, the gap between germline ends came to 10 bases. Germline assignment: CDR1 LGHDT and CDR2 YNNKEL (reference sequence). The CDR3 length is 15 residues. This chain's CDR3 is CASSQGPVSSYEQYF. The CDR3 DNA is TGTGCCAGCAGCCAAGGTCCAGTCAGCTCCTACGAGCAGTACTTC.

This chain connects TRBV4-1 to TRBJ2-2; 8 bases map to TRBD2. Germline CDR1 and CDR2: MGHRA and YSYEKL. CDR3 length: 16 amino acids. The V and J ends lost 3 bases and 7 bases, in that order; junction bases with no gene match: 10. The CDR3: CASSHSPGLVGGELFF. The CDR3 DNA sequence: TGCGCCAGCAGCCACTCCCCGGGACTAGTAGGCGGGGAGCTGTTTTTT.

This sequence joins TRBV6-5 and TRBJ2-7; D is possibly TRBD2 (6 bases). Germline CDR1 reads MNHEY; CDR2 reads SVGAGI. V was trimmed by 7 bases and J by 4 bases, leaving 17 bases between them. This CDR3 is built from 14 residues. CDR3 in amino acids: CASKDQRRGYEQYF. CDR3 DNA: TGTGCCAGCAAAGATCAGAGGCGGGGTTACGAGCAGTACTTC.

V and J are TRBV19 and TRBJ1-5; D gene ambiguous. Deletions cut 3 bases from V and 4 bases from J, with 13 bases between. The CDR3 contains 15 residues. Germline V gene lookup returns CDR1 LNHDA and CDR2 SQIVND (reference sequence). The CDR3: CASSIRVEGNQPQHF. DNA of the CDR3: TGTGCCAGTAGTATCCGGGTGGAGGGAAATCAGCCCCAGCATTTT. Looking up the rest from reference TRBV19 and TRBJ1-5 gives the full variable domain: DGGITQSPKYLFRKEGQNVTLSCEQNLNHDAMYWYRQDPGQGLRLIYYSQIVNDFQKGDIAEGYSVSREKKESFPLTVTSAQKNPTAFYLCASSIRVEGNQPQHFGDGTRLSIL.

V and J are TRBV6-1 and TRBJ1-2; D may be TRBD1 (5 bases). The CDR3 runs to 14 residues. The V gene lost 3 bases and the J gene lost 8 bases, with 16 bases spanning the gap. From germline, CDR1 is MNHNS and CDR2 SASEGT. CDR3 amino acids: CASSEGSQWGGYTF. In nucleotides, the CDR3 is TGTGCCAGCAGTGAGGGAAGCCAGTGGGGCGGCTACACCTTC.

This sequence joins TRBV5-4 and TRBJ2-1; 10 nucleotides agree with TRBD2. The germline V gene encodes CDR1 SGHNT and CDR2 YYREEE (reference sequence). This CDR3 spans 15 amino acids. With 0 bases clipped from V and 5 bases from J, the junction kept 2 bases outside the gene matches. Here the CDR3 DNA reads TGTGCCAGCAGCTTGGAGCGGGGGGGGCACAATGAGCAGTTCTTC. Translating gives CASSLERGGHNEQFF.

V gene TRBV6-6 combines with J gene TRBJ2-7; 11 bases align to TRBD1. V gave up 9 bases and J gave up 2 bases; unmatched junction bases: 9. The CDR3 totals 15 residues. The V gene's germline CDR1 is MNHNY and CDR2 SVGAGI (reference sequence). As DNA, the CDR3 is TGTGCCAGTTCAGTGGGACAGGGGGAGACCTACGAGCAGTACTTC. It translates to CASSVGQGETYEQYF.

The CDR3 region is CASSISGGESYEQYF. For the CDR3, the DNA is TGTGCCAGTAGTATCAGCGGGGGCGAGTCGTACGAGCAGTACTTC. V is TRBV19 and J is TRBJ2-7, with 8 nucleotides matching TRBD2. V was clipped by 3 bases and J by 4 bases; unmatched bases: 8. The CDR3 runs to 15 residues. CDR1 is LNHDA and CDR2 is SQIVND in the germline V gene (reference sequence).

The count of this clone is one. V is TRBV10-3 and J is TRBJ1-5; 7 bases fit TRBD1. The CDR3 runs to 14 residues. CDR1 is ENHRY and CDR2 is SYGVKD in the germline V gene. The ends lost 5 bases at V and 4 bases at J; junction bases unmatched: 5. CDR3 nucleotide sequence: TGTGCCATCAGTCGAGACAGGGATAATCAGCCCCAGCATTTT. Encoded protein: CAISRDRDNQPQHF.